Detailed here is one TCR beta chain. The data belong to a study of blood T cell repertoires in COVID-19. In the original analysis: Amplification with reference gene primers provided the estimates of nucleated cell counts. The data were produced by immunoSEQ multiplex PCR, yet TCRdb's version contains in-frame clones alone and is incomplete. That table furnishes V, J and clone size, whereas the DNA furnished D and trimming. The table has a few hundred thousand clones, 85% to 90% seen once. Either two negative PCRs, clearance, or symptom resolution qualified Cohort 3 donors as recovered. Per the germline V gene, CDR1 is MDHEN and CDR2 is SYDVKM. This CDR3 region has 15 residues. Trimming took 6 bases from V and 4 from J; bases not matched to a gene: 11.

Source material: PBMCs or T cells enriched from blood (not recorded which). The sequence was obtained from a man younger than 35 who had recovered from COVID-19. The V call is TRBV28, the J call TRBJ1-2, with 7 positions matching TRBD1. CDR3 sequence: CASSPAGQTFYGYTF. The CDR3 DNA reads TGTGCCAGCAGCCCCGCGGGACAGACTTTCTATGGCTACACCTTC.